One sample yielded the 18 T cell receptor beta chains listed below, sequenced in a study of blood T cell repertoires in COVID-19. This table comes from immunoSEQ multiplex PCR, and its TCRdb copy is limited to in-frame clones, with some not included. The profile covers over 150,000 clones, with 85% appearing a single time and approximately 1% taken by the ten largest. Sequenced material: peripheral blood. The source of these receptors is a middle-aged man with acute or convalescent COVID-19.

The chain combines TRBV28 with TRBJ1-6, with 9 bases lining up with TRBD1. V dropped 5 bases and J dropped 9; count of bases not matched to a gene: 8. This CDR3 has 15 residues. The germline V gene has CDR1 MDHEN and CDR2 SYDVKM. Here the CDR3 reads CASSQPRQGVSPLHF. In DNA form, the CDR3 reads TGTGCCAGCAGTCAACCCCGACAGGGGGTTTCACCCCTCCACTTT.

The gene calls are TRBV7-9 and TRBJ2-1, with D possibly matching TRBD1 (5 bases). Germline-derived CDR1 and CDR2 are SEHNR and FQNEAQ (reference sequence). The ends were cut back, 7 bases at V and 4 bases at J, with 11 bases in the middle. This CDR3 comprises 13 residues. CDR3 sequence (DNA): TGTGCCAGCACCAAGACAGAGTACAATGAGCAGTTCTTC. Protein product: CASTKTEYNEQFF.

The CDR3 nucleotides read TGTGCCAGCATATTTGGGAGAACCCAAGAGACCCAGTACTTC. It translates to CASIFGRTQETQYF. This chain connects TRBV6-5 to TRBJ2-5; a possible D gene is TRBD2 (5 bases). Germline assignment: CDR1 MNHEY and CDR2 SVGAGI. Trimming removed 7 bases at V and 1 base at J, with 13 bases between. The CDR3 is made up of 14 amino acids.

CDR3: CASSMTDTDTQYF. The CDR3 DNA reads as TGTGCCAGCAGTATGACTGACACAGATACGCAGTATTTT. This chain links TRBV6-5 with TRBJ2-3; D call uncertain. The CDR3 has 13 residues. V was cut by 5 bases and J by 2 bases, with 8 bases left in between. CDR1 and CDR2 from the germline V gene are MNHEY and SVGAGI.

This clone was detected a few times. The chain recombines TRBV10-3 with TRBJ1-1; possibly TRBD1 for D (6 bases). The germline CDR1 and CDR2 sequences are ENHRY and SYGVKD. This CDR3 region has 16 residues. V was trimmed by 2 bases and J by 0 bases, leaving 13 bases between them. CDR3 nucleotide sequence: TGTGCCATCAGTGAGAACCAGGGGCGGCTGAACACTGAAGCTTTCTTT. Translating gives CAISENQGRLNTEAFF.

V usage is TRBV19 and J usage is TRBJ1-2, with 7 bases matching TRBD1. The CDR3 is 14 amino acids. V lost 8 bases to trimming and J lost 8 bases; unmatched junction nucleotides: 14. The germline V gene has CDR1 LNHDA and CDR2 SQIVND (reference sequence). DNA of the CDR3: TGTGCCAGTGGAGGAATTTACAGGGGCGACGGCTACACCTTC. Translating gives CASGGIYRGDGYTF.

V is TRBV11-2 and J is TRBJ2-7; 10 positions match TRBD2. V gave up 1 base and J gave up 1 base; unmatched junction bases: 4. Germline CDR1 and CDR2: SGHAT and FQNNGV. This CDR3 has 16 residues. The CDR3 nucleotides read TGTGCCAGCAGCTTAGTCCCACTAGCGGGATCCTACGAGCAGTACTTC. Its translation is CASSLVPLAGSYEQYF.

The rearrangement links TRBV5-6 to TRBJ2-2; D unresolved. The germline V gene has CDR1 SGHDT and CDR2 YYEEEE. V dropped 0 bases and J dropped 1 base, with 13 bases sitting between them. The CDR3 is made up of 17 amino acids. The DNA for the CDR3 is TGTGCCAGCAGCTTGGAACTTACTCCCGGGAACACCGGGGAGCTGTTTTTT. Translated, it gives CASSLELTPGNTGELFF.

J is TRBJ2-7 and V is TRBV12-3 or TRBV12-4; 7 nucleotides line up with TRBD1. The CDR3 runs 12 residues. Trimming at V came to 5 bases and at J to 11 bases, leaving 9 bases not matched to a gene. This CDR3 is CASSRGQVAEYF. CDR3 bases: TGTGCCAGCAGTCGAGGACAGGTTGCTGAGTACTTC.

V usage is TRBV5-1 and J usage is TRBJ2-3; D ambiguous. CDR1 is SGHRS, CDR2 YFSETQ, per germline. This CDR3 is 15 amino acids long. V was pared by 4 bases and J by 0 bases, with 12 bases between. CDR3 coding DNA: TGCGCCAGCAGCCCCCCGGGTGGAAGCACAGATACGCAGTATTTT. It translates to CASSPPGGSTDTQYF.

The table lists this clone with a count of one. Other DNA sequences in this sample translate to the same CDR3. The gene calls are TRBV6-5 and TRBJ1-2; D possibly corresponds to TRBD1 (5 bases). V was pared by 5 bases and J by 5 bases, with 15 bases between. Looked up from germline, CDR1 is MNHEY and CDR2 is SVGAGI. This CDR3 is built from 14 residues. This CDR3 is CASSNLDSRYGYTF. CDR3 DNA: TGTGCCAGCAGTAACCTCGACAGTCGGTATGGCTACACCTTC.

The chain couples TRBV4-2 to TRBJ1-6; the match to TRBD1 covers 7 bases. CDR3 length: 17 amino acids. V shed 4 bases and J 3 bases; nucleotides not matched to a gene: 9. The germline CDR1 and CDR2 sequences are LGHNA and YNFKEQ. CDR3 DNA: TGTGCCAGCAGCCCCCTTATAGACAGGGACTATAATTCACCCCTCCACTTT. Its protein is CASSPLIDRDYNSPLHF.

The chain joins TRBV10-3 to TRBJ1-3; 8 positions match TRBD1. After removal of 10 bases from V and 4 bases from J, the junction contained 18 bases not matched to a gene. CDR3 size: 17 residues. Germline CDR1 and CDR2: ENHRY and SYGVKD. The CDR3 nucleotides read TGTGCCACAAACAACCCCTCGACAGGGGCAGGAGGAAACACCATATATTTT. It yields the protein CATNNPSTGAGGNTIYF.

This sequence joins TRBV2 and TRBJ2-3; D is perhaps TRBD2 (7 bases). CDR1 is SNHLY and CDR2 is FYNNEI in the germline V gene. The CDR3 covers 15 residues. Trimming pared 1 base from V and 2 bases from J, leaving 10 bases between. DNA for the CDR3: TGTGCCAGCAGTGAAGGGGGGGGGCCCACAGATACGCAGTATTTT. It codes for CASSEGGGPTDTQYF.

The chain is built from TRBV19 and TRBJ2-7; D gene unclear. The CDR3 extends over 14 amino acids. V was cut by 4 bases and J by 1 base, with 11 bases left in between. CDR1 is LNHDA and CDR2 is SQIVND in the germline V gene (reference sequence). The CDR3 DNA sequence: TGTGCCAGTAGTAATCCACTTTTATCCTACGAGCAGTACTTC. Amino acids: CASSNPLLSYEQYF.

DNA for the CDR3: TGCGCCAGCAGACTGGGACAAAACACAGATACGCAGTATTTT. This translates into CASRLGQNTDTQYF. The V gene is TRBV5-1, the J gene TRBJ2-3, with D perhaps matching TRBD1 (6 bases). The CDR3 covers 14 residues. CDR1 SGHRS and CDR2 YFSETQ come from the germline V gene. The V and J ends lost 5 bases and 2 bases respectively, with 12 bases between them.

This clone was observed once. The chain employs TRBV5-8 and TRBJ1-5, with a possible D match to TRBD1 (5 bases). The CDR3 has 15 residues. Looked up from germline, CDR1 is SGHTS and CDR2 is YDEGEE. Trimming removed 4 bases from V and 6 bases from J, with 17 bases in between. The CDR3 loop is CASSPGTRGVQPQHF. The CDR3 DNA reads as TGTGCCAGCAGCCCCGGGACGCGCGGGGTTCAGCCCCAGCATTTT.

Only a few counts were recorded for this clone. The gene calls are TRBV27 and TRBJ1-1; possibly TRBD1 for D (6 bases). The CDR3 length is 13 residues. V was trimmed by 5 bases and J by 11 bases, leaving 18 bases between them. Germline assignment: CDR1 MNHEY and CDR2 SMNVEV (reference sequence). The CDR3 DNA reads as TGTGCCAGCAGTCAACAGGGATCCCCCCGTGCTTTCTTT. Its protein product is CASSQQGSPRAFF.